The rows below give T cell receptor beta chains drawn from one sample of a study of vaccination and CD4 T cells after COVID-19. The antigens of these receptors remain unknown. MiXCR was run by TCRdb on the PCR reads, yielding one entry per CDR3 protein. The sample shows approximately 10,000 distinct CDR3 sequences, roughly 23% of them seen only once. Sample: cultured CD4+ T cells from blood. These receptors came from a human donor with COVID-19. CDR3s include the opening cysteine and the closing phenylalanine or tryptophan. The order of the fields is D gene, J gene, clone size, V gene, CDR3 protein, CDR3 DNA. The D gene is left open where the match is weak. Expanded clones get a size class; other rows say once, few or many, or leave the size out.

TRBD1	TRBJ1-1	.	TRBV7-9	CASSRDSGTEAFF	TGTGCCAGCAGCCGGGACAGTGGCACTGAAGCTTTCTTT
.	TRBJ1-6	.	TRBV5-6	CASSLARSLYSPLHF	TGTGCCAGCAGCCTTGCCCGGAGCCTTTATTCACCCCTCCACTTT
.	TRBJ1-5	.	TRBV28	CASSLPHRVRSNQPQHF	TGTGCCAGCAGTTTACCCCACAGGGTACGCAGCAATCAGCCCCAGCATTTT
.	TRBJ1-5	few	TRBV6-1	CASRDTHRQPQHF	TGTGCCAGCAGAGACACACATCGTCAGCCCCAGCATTTT
TRBD2	TRBJ2-2	few	TRBV2	CASSERLAVTGELFF	TGTGCCAGCAGTGAACGGCTAGCGGTTACCGGGGAGCTGTTTTTT
TRBD2	TRBJ2-1	.	TRBV6-5	CASSYSLPSGLYNEQFF	TGTGCCAGCAGTTACTCGTTGCCTAGCGGTCTCTACAATGAGCAGTTCTTC
.	TRBJ1-5	few	TRBV6-2/TRBV6-3	CASSYLAGEGQPQHF	TGTGCCAGCAGTTACCTGGCAGGGGAGGGCCAGCCCCAGCATTTT
.	TRBJ2-1	.	TRBV10-3	CAIDRGDEQFF	TGTGCCATCGATCGGGGCGATGAGCAGTTCTTC
TRBD1	TRBJ1-6	medium-sized	TRBV19	CASSKGQGNSPLHF	TGTGCCAGTAGTAAGGGACAGGGTAATTCACCCCTCCACTTT
.	TRBJ1-1	.	TRBV28	CASSSRGGGETEAFF	TGTGCCAGCAGCTCCCGAGGGGGGGGAGAGACTGAAGCTTTCTTT
.	TRBJ1-5	few	TRBV5-6	CASSLAPAGGGSRPQHF	TGTGCCAGCAGCTTGGCCCCGGCAGGCGGGGGGTCTAGGCCCCAGCATTTT
.	TRBJ2-2	few	TRBV19	CASSIVGGAAGELFF	TGTGCCAGTAGTATAGTAGGGGGGGCCGCCGGGGAGCTGTTTTTT
TRBD2	TRBJ2-5	few	TRBV7-2	CASSLIGGGGRETQYF	TGTGCCAGCAGCTTAATTGGCGGGGGGGGGCGGGAGACCCAGTACTTC
.	TRBJ2-3	.	TRBV6-1	CASSDSLVVDTQYF	TGTGCCAGCAGCGATTCCCTGGTGGTAGATACGCAGTATTTT
.	TRBJ1-2	few	TRBV12-5	CASALGAVRGGYTF	TGTGCTAGTGCCCTAGGGGCTGTGAGAGGTGGCTACACCTTC
.	TRBJ1-1	few	TRBV19	CASRYGGRDTEAFF	TGTGCCAGTAGATACGGGGGCCGGGACACTGAAGCTTTCTTT
.	TRBJ1-2	.	TRBV11-2	CASSGGPGGYTF	TGTGCCAGCAGCGGGGGCCCGGGGGGCTACACCTTC
.	TRBJ1-6	.	TRBV28	CASTTGGGLSPLHF	TGTGCCAGCACTACCGGAGGGGGGCTGTCACCCCTCCACTTT
TRBD2	TRBJ2-2	few	TRBV4-1	CASSQPAGYTGELFF	TGCGCCAGCAGCCAACCAGCGGGGTACACCGGGGAGCTGTTTTTT
TRBD2	TRBJ2-5	few	TRBV19	CASSIGGLAGQETQYF	TGTGCCAGTAGTATAGGCGGCCTAGCGGGGCAAGAGACCCAGTACTTC
TRBD2	TRBJ2-7	.	TRBV9	CASSPDGSGGFFEQYF	TGTGCCAGCAGCCCCGATGGTAGCGGGGGGTTTTTCGAGCAGTACTTC
TRBD1	TRBJ1-4	.	TRBV7-6	CASSLARDRHNEKLFF	TGTGCCAGCAGCTTAGCCCGGGACAGACATAATGAAAAACTGTTTTTT
.	TRBJ1-3	.	TRBV19	CASSIAGAGNTIYF	TGTGCCAGTAGTATAGCGGGGGCAGGAAACACCATATATTTT
TRBD2	TRBJ2-5	.	TRBV24-1	CATGLAGGKETQYF	TGTGCCACCGGTCTAGCGGGGGGGAAAGAGACCCAGTACTTC
TRBD2	TRBJ2-1	.	TRBV11-3	CASSLVAGGNEQFF	TGTGCCAGCAGCTTAGTGGCGGGGGGCAATGAGCAGTTCTTC
.	TRBJ2-5	few	TRBV21-1	CASSKDGQPGETQYF	TGTGCCAGCAGCAAAGATGGACAGCCGGGGGAGACCCAGTACTTC
.	TRBJ2-5	.	TRBV5-4	CASSSGGPEVTQYF	TGTGCCAGCAGCTCCGGGGGTCCGGAGGTGACCCAGTACTTC
.	TRBJ2-7	.	TRBV18	CASSPETVTPYEQYF	TGTGCCAGCTCACCTGAGACTGTAACACCCTACGAGCAGTACTTC
.	TRBJ1-1	.	TRBV5-1	CASSSETTATEAFF	TGCGCCAGCAGCTCAGAAACGACAGCAACTGAAGCTTTCTTT
.	TRBJ1-1	few	TRBV6-1	CASSQYSGEIEAFF	TGTGCCAGCAGTCAATATTCAGGGGAAATCGAAGCTTTCTTT
.	TRBJ1-5	few	TRBV18	CASSPGRNQPQHF	TGTGCCAGCTCACCGGGGAGGAACCAGCCCCAGCATTTT
TRBD1	TRBJ2-7	.	TRBV6-2/TRBV6-3	CASSYSAGGSYEQYF	TGTGCCAGCAGTTACTCGGCAGGGGGCTCCTACGAGCAGTACTTC
TRBD1	TRBJ1-2	few	TRBV20-1	CSARDWGRGTGHGYTF	TGCAGTGCTAGAGATTGGGGACGAGGGACAGGGCATGGCTACACCTTC
TRBD1	TRBJ2-7	.	TRBV6-2/TRBV6-3	CASSYPTHGGSDGTGINEQYF	TGTGCCAGCAGTTACCCGACCCACGGGGGTTCCGATGGGACAGGGATAAACGAGCAGTACTTC
TRBD1	TRBJ1-5	medium-sized	TRBV6-2/TRBV6-3	CASSYRDRGNNQPQHF	TGTGCCAGCAGTTACCGGGACAGGGGTAACAATCAGCCCCAGCATTTT
.	TRBJ1-2	medium-sized	TRBV6-1	CASSEARELGYGYTF	TGTGCCAGCAGTGAAGCCAGGGAACTAGGCTATGGCTACACCTTC
.	TRBJ1-5	.	TRBV4-3	CASSQDFKGSQPQHF	TGCGCCAGCAGCCAAGATTTCAAGGGTAGTCAGCCCCAGCATTTT
.	TRBJ2-3	medium-sized	TRBV6-1	CASSNIGGPGFADTQYF	TGTGCCAGCAGTAATATCGGCGGGCCGGGCTTCGCAGATACGCAGTATTTT
.	TRBJ1-2	medium-sized	TRBV6-1	CASSDSVPLPYGYTF	TGTGCCAGCAGTGACTCAGTCCCCTTACCGTATGGCTACACCTTC
TRBD1	TRBJ1-5	medium-sized	TRBV2	CASRSQGAGNQPQHF	TGTGCCAGCAGGTCACAGGGGGCGGGTAATCAGCCCCAGCATTTT
.	TRBJ1-2	.	TRBV5-6	CASNRLTGSYTF	TGTGCCAGCAACAGGCTTACAGGGAGCTACACCTTC
.	TRBJ1-1	.	TRBV20-1	CSARVREEAFF	TGCAGTGCTAGAGTCAGGGAGGAAGCTTTCTTT
.	TRBJ2-5	few	TRBV7-2	CASSNRQETQYF	TGTGCCAGCAGCAATAGGCAAGAGACCCAGTACTTC
TRBD2	TRBJ2-5	few	TRBV28	CASRVGAGRETQYF	TGTGCCAGCAGAGTGGGAGCGGGGCGGGAGACCCAGTACTTC
TRBD2	TRBJ2-3	.	TRBV19	CASSPTSGARMRSDTQYF	TGTGCCAGTAGTCCCACTAGCGGGGCTAGGATGCGATCAGATACGCAGTATTTT
TRBD1	TRBJ2-5	.	TRBV27	CASSPYLTGDQGETQYF	TGTGCCAGCAGTCCTTACCTGACAGGGGACCAGGGGGAGACCCAGTACTTC
.	TRBJ2-7	.	TRBV5-1	CASAATGGAAGEQYF	TGCGCCAGCGCCGCGACGGGGGGCGCGGCTGGCGAGCAGTACTTC
.	TRBJ1-3	.	TRBV15	CATSRDLGSGNTIYF	TGTGCCACCAGCAGAGATCTGGGTTCAGGAAACACCATATATTTT
TRBD1	TRBJ1-4	few	TRBV15	CATSGQGNLNEKLFF	TGTGCCACCAGCGGACAGGGAAACTTAAATGAAAAACTGTTTTTT
.	TRBJ2-7	.	TRBV19	CASSIGGGGGHPYEQYF	TGTGCCAGTAGTATAGGTGGCGGCGGGGGACATCCCTACGAGCAGTACTTC
.	TRBJ2-2	medium-sized	TRBV24-1	CATSGAGPNTGELFF	TGTGCCACCAGTGGGGCGGGCCCGAACACCGGGGAGCTGTTTTTT
.	TRBJ2-3	few	TRBV11-3	CASSLGQSSSTDTQYF	TGTGCCAGCAGCTTAGGACAGTCATCTAGCACAGATACGCAGTATTTT
TRBD1	TRBJ2-7	.	TRBV4-2	CASSLDRRYEQYF	TGTGCCAGCAGCCTGGACAGGCGGTACGAGCAGTACTTC